The 12 T cell receptor beta chains below all came from one sample that was sequenced in a study of T cells in Graves' hyperthyroidism and ophthalmopathy. RNA transcripts were the template for amplifying TCR beta CDR3 regions. Researchers ran a first-round RT-PCR on the TCR CDR3 using the HTBI primer set. From the multiplex PCR reads, TCRdb called clonotypes with MiXCR, one entry per CDR3 protein. The sample includes about 300,000 distinct CDR3 sequences, approximately 26% seen only once; the top ten take approximately 30%. Sequenced sample: blood. Receptors were obtained from a man between 40 and 49 years old with Graves' hyperthyroidism that later progressed to Graves' ophthalmopathy.

This clonotype has ten or more counts. The chain combines TRBV6-5 with TRBJ2-7; a possible D gene is TRBD2 (5 bases). The CDR3 extends over 15 amino acids. V lost 4 bases to trimming and J lost 2 bases, with 15 bases between them. Per the germline V gene, CDR1 is MNHEY and CDR2 is SVGAGI. CDR3 coding DNA: TGTGCCAGCAGTTCTGAGGGTCTATTCGCCTACGAGCAGTACTTC. It specifies CASSSEGLFAYEQYF.

In its sample, this clonotype was seen many times. The chain links TRBV9 to TRBJ1-2, with a possible D match to TRBD1 (6 bases). Germline CDR1 SGDLS, CDR2 YYNGEE. This CDR3 spans 14 amino acids. Trimming removed 3 bases from V and 3 bases from J, with 12 bases in between. CDR3 loop: CASSDLTGYYGYTF. The CDR3 region has the DNA TGTGCCAGCAGCGACCTGACAGGTTACTATGGCTACACCTTC.

In this sample, this clonotype turned up many times. The chain combines TRBV11-2 with TRBJ1-5; D call uncertain. The V and J ends lost 0 bases and 7 bases respectively, with 7 bases between them. Per germline, CDR1 SGHAT and CDR2 FQNNGV. The CDR3 has 13 amino acids. The CDR3 loop reads CASSLDNRQPQHF. The CDR3 DNA sequence: TGTGCCAGCAGCTTAGATAATCGCCAGCCCCAGCATTTT.

This clonotype was seen repeatedly, ten times or more. The V and J genes are TRBV18 and TRBJ2-7; 7 bases fit TRBD2. The junction had 5 bases not matched to a gene; V was cut back by 3 bases and J by 6 bases. The CDR3 contains 13 residues. CDR1 and CDR2 (germline): KGHSH, LQKENI. CDR3 in amino acids: CASSPGTTGEQYF. CDR3 nucleotides: TGTGCCAGCTCACCTGGGACTACCGGCGAGCAGTACTTC.

This clonotype was counted many times. V gene TRBV18 combines with J gene TRBJ1-1; TRBD1 aligns across 9 bases. V lost 0 bases to trimming and J lost 4 bases; unmatched junction nucleotides: 6. The V gene's germline CDR1 is KGHSH and CDR2 LQKENI. This CDR3 region has 16 residues. CDR3 DNA sequence: TGTGCCAGCTCACCACCGGGACAGGGAGTAGGCACTGAAGCTTTCTTT. This translates into CASSPPGQGVGTEAFF.

This clonotype was seen at least ten times. The chain is built from TRBV6-1 and TRBJ1-2; TRBD1 is a possible D gene (6 bases). Per the germline V gene, CDR1 is MNHNS and CDR2 is SASEGT. The V end lost 6 bases, the J end lost 4 bases, and 15 bases lay between the germline ends. The CDR3 covers 14 residues. CDR3 sequence: CASREQGRSYGYTF. The CDR3 DNA is TGTGCCAGCAGGGAACAGGGCAGGAGCTATGGCTACACCTTC.

The V gene is TRBV28, the J gene TRBJ1-2, with D perhaps matching TRBD1 (6 bases). V was trimmed by 10 bases and J by 3 bases, leaving 15 bases between them. CDR1 MDHEN and CDR2 SYDVKM come from the germline V gene. The CDR3 extends over 13 amino acids. The CDR3 protein is CATLPDSHYGYTF. CDR3 sequence (DNA): TGTGCCACCCTTCCGGACAGCCACTATGGCTACACCTTC.

This clonotype was counted a single time. The chain recombines TRBV6-2 or TRBV6-3 with TRBJ2-7, with 14 positions matching TRBD2. This CDR3 is built from 18 residues. The V and J ends lost 4 bases and 2 bases, in that order; junction bases with no gene match: 10. Germline CDR1 is MNHEY and CDR2 is SVGEGT. The CDR3 reads CASSFRPGLAGATYEQYF. CDR3 bases: TGTGCCAGCAGTTTTCGGCCGGGACTAGCGGGAGCTACCTACGAGCAGTACTTC.

This clonotype appeared a few times. This chain connects TRBV6-5 to TRBJ2-7; 7 bases match TRBD2. CDR3 size: 15 residues. Trimming removed 2 bases from V and 3 bases from J; junction bases left unmatched: 7. Germline V gene sequence: CDR1 MNHEY, CDR2 SVGAGI. The CDR3 loop reads CASSYTKTSSYEQYF. CDR3 DNA sequence: TGTGCCAGCAGTTACACCAAGACTAGCAGCTACGAGCAGTACTTC.

This clonotype was observed a handful of times. This chain connects TRBV12-3 or TRBV12-4 to TRBJ2-5; 7 nucleotides align to TRBD2. Losses at the gene ends were 7 bases for V and 5 bases for J; bases not matched to a gene: 13. The CDR3 length is 15 residues. The CDR3 sequence: CASTFGLVGSETQYF. DNA of the CDR3: TGTGCCAGCACCTTTGGACTAGTCGGGTCGGAGACCCAGTACTTC.

This clonotype was seen many times. In DNA, the CDR3 is TGCGCCAGCAGTGAAGGGTGGGCGGCAAACACCATATATTTT. Protein: CASSEGWAANTIYF. V gene TRBV10-1 combines with J gene TRBJ1-3, with D unclear. The V gene lost 3 bases and the J gene lost 6 bases, with 12 bases spanning the gap. Germline lookup yields CDR1 WNHNN and CDR2 SYGVQD (reference sequence). This CDR3 spans 14 amino acids.

V usage is TRBV20-1 and J usage is TRBJ1-5; 11 bases line up with TRBD1. This CDR3 has 14 residues. With 6 bases clipped from V and 2 bases from J, the junction kept 3 bases outside the gene matches. From germline, CDR1 is DFQATT and CDR2 SNEGSKA (reference sequence). CDR3 sequence: CSAWTGGGNQPQHF. CDR3 nucleotide sequence: TGCAGTGCGTGGACAGGGGGCGGCAATCAGCCCCAGCATTTT.